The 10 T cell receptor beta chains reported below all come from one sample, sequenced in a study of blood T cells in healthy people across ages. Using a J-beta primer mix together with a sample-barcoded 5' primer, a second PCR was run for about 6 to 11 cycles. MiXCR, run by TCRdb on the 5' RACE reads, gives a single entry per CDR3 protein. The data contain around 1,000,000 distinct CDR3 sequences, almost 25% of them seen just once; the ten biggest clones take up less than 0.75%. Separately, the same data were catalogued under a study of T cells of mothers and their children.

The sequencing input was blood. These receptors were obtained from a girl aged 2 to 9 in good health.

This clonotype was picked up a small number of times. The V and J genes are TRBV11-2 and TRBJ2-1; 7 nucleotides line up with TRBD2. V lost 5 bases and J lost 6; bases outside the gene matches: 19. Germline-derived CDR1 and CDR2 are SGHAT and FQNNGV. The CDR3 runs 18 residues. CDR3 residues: CASSLWTSPGANINEQFF. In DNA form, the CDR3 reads TGTGCCAGCAGCCTCTGGACTAGTCCGGGTGCAAATATCAATGAGCAGTTCTTC.

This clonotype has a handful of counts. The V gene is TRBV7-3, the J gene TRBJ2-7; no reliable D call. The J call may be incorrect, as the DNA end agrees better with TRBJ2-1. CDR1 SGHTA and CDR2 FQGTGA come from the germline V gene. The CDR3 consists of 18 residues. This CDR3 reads CASSLTSPRRLGNNEQFF. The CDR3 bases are TGTGCCAGCAGCCTTACGTCCCCCCGGCGGCTCGGAAACAATGAGCAGTTCTTC.

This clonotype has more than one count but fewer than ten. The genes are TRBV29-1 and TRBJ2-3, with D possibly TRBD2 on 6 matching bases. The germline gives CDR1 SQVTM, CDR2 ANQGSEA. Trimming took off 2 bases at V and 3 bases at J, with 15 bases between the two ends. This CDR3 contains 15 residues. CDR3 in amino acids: CSVERRLGVTDTQYF. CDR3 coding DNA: TGCAGCGTTGAAAGAAGACTAGGGGTAACAGATACGCAGTATTTT.

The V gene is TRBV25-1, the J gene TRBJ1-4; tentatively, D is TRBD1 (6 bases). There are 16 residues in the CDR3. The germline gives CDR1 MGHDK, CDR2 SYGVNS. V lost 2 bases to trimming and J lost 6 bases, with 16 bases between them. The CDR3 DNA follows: TGTGCCAGCAGTGAAGTCTTTAATAGGGGGGATGAAAAACTGTTTTTT. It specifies CASSEVFNRGDEKLFF.

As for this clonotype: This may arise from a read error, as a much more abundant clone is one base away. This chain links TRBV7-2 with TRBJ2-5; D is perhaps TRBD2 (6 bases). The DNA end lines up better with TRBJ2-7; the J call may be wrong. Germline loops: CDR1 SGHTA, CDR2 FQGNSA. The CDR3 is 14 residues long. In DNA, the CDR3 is TGTGCCAGCAGCCCCCGGGACTGGTCCTACGAGCAGTACTTC. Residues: CASSPRDWSYEQYF.

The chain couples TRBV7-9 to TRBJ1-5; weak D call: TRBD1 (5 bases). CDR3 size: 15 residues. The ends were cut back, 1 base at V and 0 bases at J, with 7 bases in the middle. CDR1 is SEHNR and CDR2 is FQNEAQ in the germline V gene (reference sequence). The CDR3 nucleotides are TGTGCCAGCAGCTTAGGGGGGAGTAGCAATCAGCCCCAGCATTTT. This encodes CASSLGGSSNQPQHF. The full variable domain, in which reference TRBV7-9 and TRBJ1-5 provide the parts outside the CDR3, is DTGVSQNPRHKITKRGQNVTFRCDPISEHNRLYWYRQTLGQGPEFLTYFQNEAQLEKSRLLSDRFSAERPKGSFSTLEIQRTEQGDSAMYLCASSLGGSSNQPQHFGDGTRLSIL.

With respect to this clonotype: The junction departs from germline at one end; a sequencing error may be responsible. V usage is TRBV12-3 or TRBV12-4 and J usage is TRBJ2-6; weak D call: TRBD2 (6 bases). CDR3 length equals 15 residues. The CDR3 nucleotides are TGTGCCAGCACTTTCGGAGGGCATGGGGCCAACGTCCCGACTTTC. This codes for CASTFGGHGANVPTF.

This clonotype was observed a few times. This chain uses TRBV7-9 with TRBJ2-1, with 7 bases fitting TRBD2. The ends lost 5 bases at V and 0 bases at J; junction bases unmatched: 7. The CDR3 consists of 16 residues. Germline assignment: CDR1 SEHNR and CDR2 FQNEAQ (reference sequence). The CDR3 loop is CASSAPSGLSYNEQFF. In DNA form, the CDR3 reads TGTGCCAGCAGCGCCCCTAGCGGCCTCTCCTACAATGAGCAGTTCTTC.

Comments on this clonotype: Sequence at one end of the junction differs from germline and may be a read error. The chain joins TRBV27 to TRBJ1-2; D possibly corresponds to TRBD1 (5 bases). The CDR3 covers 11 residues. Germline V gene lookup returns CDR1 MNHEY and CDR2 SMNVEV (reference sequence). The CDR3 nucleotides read TGTGCCAGCCTAGGGGTTGATGGCTACGCCTTC. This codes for CASLGVDGYAF.

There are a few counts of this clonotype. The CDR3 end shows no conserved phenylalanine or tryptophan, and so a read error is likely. Here the CDR3 reads CATSDFRTGPDTQYL. The CDR3 nucleotides read TGTGCCACCAGTGATTTCCGTACAGGGCCAGATACGCAGTATCTT. The chain carries TRBV24-1 and TRBJ2-3; TRBD1 might be the D (6 bases). Germline V gene lookup returns CDR1 KGHDR and CDR2 SFDVKD. The V end was cut by 1 base, the J end by 4 bases, with 11 bases between. This CDR3 has 15 amino acids.